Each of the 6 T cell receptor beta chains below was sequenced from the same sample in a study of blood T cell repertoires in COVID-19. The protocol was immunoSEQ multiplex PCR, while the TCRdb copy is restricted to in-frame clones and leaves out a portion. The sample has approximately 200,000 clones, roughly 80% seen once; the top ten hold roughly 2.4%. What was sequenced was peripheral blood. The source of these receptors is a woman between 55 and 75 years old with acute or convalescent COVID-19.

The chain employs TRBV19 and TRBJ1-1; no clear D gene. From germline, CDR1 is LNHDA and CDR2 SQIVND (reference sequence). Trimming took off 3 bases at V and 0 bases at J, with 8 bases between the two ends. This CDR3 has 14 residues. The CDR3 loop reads CASSIWPLNTEAFF. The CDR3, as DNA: TGTGCCAGTAGTATTTGGCCATTGAACACTGAAGCTTTCTTT.

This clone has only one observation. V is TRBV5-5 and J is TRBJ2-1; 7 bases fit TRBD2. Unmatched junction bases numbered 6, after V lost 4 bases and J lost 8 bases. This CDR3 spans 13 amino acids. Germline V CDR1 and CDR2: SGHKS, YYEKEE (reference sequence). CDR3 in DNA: TGTGCCAGCAGCCGCGGTAGCGGGTATGAGCAGTTCTTC. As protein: CASSRGSGYEQFF.

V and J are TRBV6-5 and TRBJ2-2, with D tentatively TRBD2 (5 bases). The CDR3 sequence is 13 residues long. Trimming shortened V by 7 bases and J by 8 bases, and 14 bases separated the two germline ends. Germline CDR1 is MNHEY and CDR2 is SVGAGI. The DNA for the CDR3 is TGTGCCAGCACGGCTAGCTTGTCTGGGGAGCTGTTTTTT. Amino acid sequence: CASTASLSGELFF.

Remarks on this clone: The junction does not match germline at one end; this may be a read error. CDR3 nucleotide sequence: TGTGTCAGCAGTTCCCTAAATGAGCAGTTCTTC. Its translation is CVSSSLNEQFF. The rearrangement uses TRBV6-2 or TRBV6-3 and TRBJ2-1; D is undetermined. From germline, CDR1 is MNHEY and CDR2 SVGEGT. The CDR3 runs 11 residues.

The CDR3 here is CASSPSTTGGYGYTF. The CDR3 DNA is TGCGCCAGCAGCCCATCAACCACAGGGGGTTATGGCTACACCTTC. This chain joins TRBV4-1 and TRBJ1-2; 8 nucleotides align to TRBD1. The CDR3 is made up of 15 amino acids. Germline lookup yields CDR1 MGHRA and CDR2 YSYEKL. V shed 4 bases and J 5 bases; nucleotides not matched to a gene: 9.

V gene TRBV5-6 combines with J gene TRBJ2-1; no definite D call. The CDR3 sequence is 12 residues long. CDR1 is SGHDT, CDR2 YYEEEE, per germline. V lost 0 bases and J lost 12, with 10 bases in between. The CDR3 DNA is TGTGCCAGCAGCTTGGTTCTAGGCCCGCAGTTCTTC. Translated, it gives CASSLVLGPQFF.